These 27 T cell receptor beta chains came from one sample sequenced in a study of metastatic and nonmetastatic thyroid tumors. TCRdb re-called clones via MiXCR from the PCR reads. The sample comprises tens of thousands of clones, about an eighth of which are singletons, and around 9.7% rests with the top ten. All patients were treatment-naive before thyroid surgery. The specimen sequenced was blood. Receptor source: a male donor with papillary thyroid cancer or a benign thyroid nodule (not recorded which). Some clones in this sample may be carry-over from other donors' samples.

This clone was seen many times. This chain uses TRBV11-2 with TRBJ2-1; TRBD2 matches at 9 bases. The CDR3 loop spans 16 amino acids. The ends lost 3 bases at V and 9 bases at J; junction bases unmatched: 12. Germline lookup yields CDR1 SGHAT and CDR2 FQNNGV. The CDR3 DNA follows: TGTGCCAGCAGCTTCAGGAGGCGGGAGGGCCCGGGTGAGCAGTTCTTC. As protein: CASSFRRREGPGEQFF.

This clone was picked up many times. The chain combines TRBV12-3 or TRBV12-4 with TRBJ2-2; tentative D call: TRBD1 (6 bases). The CDR3 has 14 residues. V shed 5 bases and J shed 5 bases, with 12 bases lying between them. CDR3 sequence: CASSIQQGTGELFF. The CDR3 nucleotides are TGTGCCAGCAGTATACAACAGGGAACCGGGGAGCTGTTTTTT.

As concerns this clone: A read error is possible here, since a much larger clone lies one base away. This chain uses TRBV3-1 with TRBJ2-7; D tentatively fits TRBD1 or TRBD2 (5 bases each). Germline loops: CDR1 LGHDT, CDR2 YNNKEL (reference sequence). The length of the CDR3 is 14 residues. CDR3 DNA: TGTGTCAGCAGCCGGCAGGGAGAGTCCTACGAGCAGTACTTC. Translating gives CVSSRQGESYEQYF.

In regard to this clone: Relative to the germline gene, one junction end is altered; a read error may explain this. The V call is TRBV5-1, the J call TRBJ1-2, with D possibly being TRBD1 (5 bases). Germline V gene data show CDR1 as SGHRS and CDR2 as YFSETQ. CDR3 size: 15 residues. The CDR3 sequence: CASSLASDILYGHTF. The CDR3 bases are TGCGCCAGCAGCTTGGCTTCGGACATCCTCTATGGCCACACCTTC.

This clone is labeled medium-sized. The chain links TRBV6-1 to TRBJ2-7; 9 bases are a match to TRBD1. The CDR3 consists of 15 residues. V shed 5 bases, J shed 2 bases, and the junction held 7 bases outside the gene matches. Germline V gene lookup returns CDR1 MNHNS and CDR2 SASEGT. CDR3 in DNA: TGTGCCAGCAGTCAGTGGGGACAGGGCCCCTACGAGCAGTACTTC. Amino acids: CASSQWGQGPYEQYF.

This clone was counted ten times or more. The V gene is TRBV20-1, the J gene TRBJ2-3; TRBD2 agrees at 10 bases. J lost 7 bases, V lost 5 bases, and 12 bases had no gene match. CDR1 is DFQATT, CDR2 SNEGSKA, per germline (reference sequence). The CDR3 spans 15 residues. CDR3 in amino acids: CSARALAGEENTQYF. As DNA, the CDR3 is TGCAGTGCTCGCGCCCTAGCGGGAGAGGAGAATACGCAGTATTTT.

The table lists this clone with many counts. This chain connects TRBV2 to TRBJ2-7, with 7 nucleotides matching TRBD1. The CDR3 is made up of 15 amino acids. Trimming removed 5 bases from V and 5 bases from J; junction bases left unmatched: 12. The germline V gene has CDR1 SNHLY and CDR2 FYNNEI. The CDR3 DNA follows: TGTGCCAGCAGTCATCCGAGAGGGGGCATCGACGAGCAGTACTTC. Translated: CASSHPRGGIDEQYF.

Concerning this clone: A much larger clone lies one base from this, so it may be a read error. The rearrangement uses TRBV18 and TRBJ2-7; 12 nucleotides align to TRBD1. In germline, CDR1 is KGHSH, CDR2 LQKENI. The CDR3 totals 16 residues. Here the CDR3 DNA reads TGTGCCACCTCACGGATATGGGGACAGGGGGCGTACGAGCAGTACTTC. Residues: CATSRIWGQGAYEQYF.

The genes are TRBV6-1 and TRBJ1-6; D uncertain. Per germline, CDR1 MNHNS and CDR2 SASEGT. The CDR3 runs to 15 residues. V lost 4 bases and J lost 0, with 7 bases in between. CDR3 DNA: TGTGCCAGCAGTGCCGCCGGCTCCTATAATTCACCCCTCCACTTT. The encoded protein is CASSAAGSYNSPLHF.

This clone was seen repeatedly, ten times or more. The chain combines TRBV20-1 with TRBJ2-3; D unresolved. The CDR3 consists of 13 residues. Germline CDR1 is DFQATT and CDR2 is SNEGSKA (reference sequence). Trimming left V 5 bases short and J 2 bases short, with 11 bases between. CDR3 sequence reads: CSAPLTPTDTQYF. Written as DNA, the CDR3 is TGCAGTGCTCCCCTGACCCCCACAGATACGCAGTATTTT.

This clone was seen ten or more times. V is TRBV5-8 and J is TRBJ2-7; TRBD1 is a possible D gene (6 bases). Per germline, CDR1 SGHTS and CDR2 YDEGEE. The CDR3 sequence is 14 residues long. V was pared by 6 bases and J by 2 bases, with 15 bases between. DNA of the CDR3: TGTGCCAGCACCCCGCCAGGGGCCGCCTACGAGCAGTACTTC. Amino acid sequence: CASTPPGAAYEQYF.

At least ten counts were recorded for this clone. This chain uses TRBV6-5 with TRBJ2-5; TRBD2 matches 10 bases. Germline V gene lookup returns CDR1 MNHEY and CDR2 SVGAGI. The CDR3 is made up of 15 amino acids. V dropped 3 bases and J dropped 5; count of bases not matched to a gene: 6. CDR3 protein: CASSYGTSDPETQYF. The CDR3 nucleotides are TGTGCCAGCAGTTATGGGACTAGCGATCCGGAGACCCAGTACTTC.

This clone was observed many times. The rearrangement uses TRBV11-2 and TRBJ1-4; D is uncertain. V was pared by 5 bases and J by 4 bases, with 17 bases between. The CDR3 loop spans 16 amino acids. CDR1 SGHAT and CDR2 FQNNGV come from the germline V gene. The CDR3 here is CASSRFVGIINEKLFF. The CDR3 region has the DNA TGTGCCAGCAGCCGTTTTGTGGGGATCATTAATGAAAAACTGTTTTTT. The variable domain in full, completed from reference TRBV11-2 and TRBJ1-4, reads EAGVAQSPRYKIIEKRQSVAFWCNPISGHATLYWYQQILGQGPKLLIQFQNNGVVDDSQLPKDRFSAERLKGVDSTLKIQPAKLEDSAVYLCASSRFVGIINEKLFFGSGTQLSVL.

This clone appeared many times. The rearrangement uses TRBV25-1 and TRBJ2-2; D might be TRBD1 (5 bases). Germline V gene data show CDR1 as MGHDK and CDR2 as SYGVNS. V was pared by 1 base and J by 8 bases, with 11 bases between. This CDR3 comprises 14 residues. The CDR3 is CASSESQDIGELFF. The CDR3 DNA reads TGTGCCAGCAGTGAATCGCAGGACATAGGGGAGCTGTTTTTT.

Points on this clone: A much larger clone is a single base away; this may be a read error. J is TRBJ1-1 and V is TRBV7-7; D is uncertain. Germline lookup yields CDR1 SSHAT and CDR2 FNYEAQ (reference sequence). There are 13 residues in the CDR3. The CDR3 DNA reads as TGTTCTAGCAGCCAAACAATGAACACTGAAGCTTTCTTT. Amino acids: CSSSQTMNTEAFF.

This clone was counted at least ten times. The identical CDR3 is also encoded by other nucleotide sequences in the sample. The chain uses TRBV5-1 and TRBJ2-2; 8 bases are shared with TRBD1. Trimming removed 5 bases from V and 2 bases from J; junction bases left unmatched: 8. The germline CDR1 and CDR2 sequences are SGHRS and YFSETQ. The CDR3 has 16 amino acids. This chain's CDR3 is CASSSGRGPNTGELFF. The CDR3 nucleotides read TGCGCCAGCAGTTCCGGCAGGGGGCCAAACACCGGGGAGCTGTTTTTT.

This clone showed up many times. The rearrangement links TRBV7-2 to TRBJ2-5; 7 positions match TRBD1. Germline V gene data show CDR1 as SGHTA and CDR2 as FQGNSA. CDR3 length: 15 residues. Trimming removed 4 bases from V and 4 bases from J; junction bases left unmatched: 9. The CDR3: CASSSGQVWGETQYF. The CDR3 DNA sequence: TGTGCCAGCAGCTCCGGACAGGTTTGGGGAGAGACCCAGTACTTC.

The sample holds many counts of this clone. The chain is built from TRBV6-1 and TRBJ2-5; D ambiguous. There are 13 residues in the CDR3. Between the trimmed V and J ends, which lost 1 base and 5 bases, there was a span of 8 bases. Germline V gene data show CDR1 as MNHNS and CDR2 as SASEGT. CDR3 sequence reads: CASSEGGRETQYF. The CDR3 coding sequence is TGTGCCAGCAGTGAAGGGGGTCGGGAGACCCAGTACTTC.

This clone was observed many times. The V and J genes are TRBV11-1 and TRBJ2-3; 7 nucleotides agree with TRBD2. With 1 base clipped from V and 2 bases from J, the junction kept 6 bases outside the gene matches. Germline CDR1 SGHAT, CDR2 FQDESV (reference sequence). The CDR3 runs to 16 residues. CDR3 residues: CASSLGRGSPTDTQYF. The CDR3, as DNA: TGTGCCAGCAGCTTAGGGCGCGGGAGCCCCACAGATACGCAGTATTTT.

For this clone: A read error may be the cause here, since a much bigger clone is one base away. The rearrangement joins TRBV7-2 to TRBJ2-3; D call uncertain. With 3 bases removed from V and 3 bases from J, the gap between germline ends came to 1 base. Looked up from germline, CDR1 is SGHTA and CDR2 is FQGNSA. The CDR3 loop spans 11 amino acids. CDR3 loop: CASSFTDTQYF. The CDR3 coding sequence is TGTGCCAGCAGCTTTACAGATACGCAGTATTTT.

The sample holds many counts of this clone. Here the CDR3 reads CASRLQPSSYNEQFF. As DNA, the CDR3 is TGTGCCAGCAGACTACAGCCGAGCTCCTACAATGAGCAGTTCTTC. The rearrangement joins TRBV6-1 to TRBJ2-1; D unresolved. The CDR3 is 15 residues long. Germline values: CDR1 MNHNS, CDR2 SASEGT. Trimming took 6 bases from V and 0 from J, leaving 12 bases between them.

Comments on this clone: A clone one base away is much larger, so this may be a read error. The same CDR3 also results from other DNA sequences found in this sample. The chain combines TRBV28 with TRBJ2-7; D unclear. The V gene's germline CDR1 is MDHEN and CDR2 SYDVKM. The CDR3 is 13 residues long. In nucleotides, the CDR3 is TGTGCCAGCAGCCGCGGCAACCCCTACGAGCGGTACTTC. Translating gives CASSRGNPYERYF.

This clone was picked up many times. The chain uses TRBV7-2 and TRBJ2-7, with D possibly matching TRBD2 (6 bases). The CDR3 contains 14 residues. Trimming shortened V by 3 bases and J by 0 bases, and 9 bases separated the two germline ends. The germline gives CDR1 SGHTA, CDR2 FQGNSA. The CDR3 region is CASSFGSGSYEQYF. CDR3 sequence (DNA): TGTGCCAGCAGCTTCGGTAGCGGCTCCTACGAGCAGTACTTC.

At least ten counts were recorded for this clone. The rearrangement links TRBV20-1 to TRBJ2-3; 11 nucleotides agree with TRBD2. CDR1 DFQATT and CDR2 SNEGSKA come from the germline V gene (reference sequence). This CDR3 has 16 residues. J was trimmed by 6 bases and V by 3 bases; bases with no gene match: 11. CDR3 sequence: CSARDWASGRWDTQYF. CDR3 nucleotides: TGCAGTGCTAGGGATTGGGCTAGCGGGAGGTGGGATACGCAGTATTTT.

This clone was observed many times. The chain combines TRBV20-1 with TRBJ2-4; D perhaps matches TRBD2 (6 bases). Germline V gene sequence: CDR1 DFQATT, CDR2 SNEGSKA (reference sequence). Trimming pared 0 bases from V and 8 bases from J, leaving 14 bases between. This CDR3 region has 14 residues. CDR3 DNA sequence: TGCAGTGCTAGAGATGGGGCGGGGTGGGACATTCAGTACTTC. It yields the protein CSARDGAGWDIQYF.

This clone has a count of ten or more. The chain carries TRBV20-1 and TRBJ2-5, with 9 bases matching TRBD1. After removal of 5 bases from V and 7 bases from J, the junction contained 8 bases not matched to a gene. Germline CDR1 and CDR2: DFQATT and SNEGSKA (reference sequence). The CDR3 extends over 13 amino acids. The CDR3 DNA reads as TGCAGTGCTTCGGGACAGGGAGGGAGGACCCAGTACTTC. Its translation: CSASGQGGRTQYF.

This clone came up many times. The rearrangement links TRBV5-1 to TRBJ2-3; D call uncertain. Germline V lookup: CDR1 SGHRS, CDR2 YFSETQ. The CDR3 consists of 12 residues. With 4 bases removed from V and 6 bases from J, the gap between germline ends came to 9 bases. The DNA of the CDR3 is TGCGCCAGCAGCCCCGCCGGGGATACGCAGTATTTT. Its protein is CASSPAGDTQYF. The full variable domain, in which reference TRBV5-1 and TRBJ2-3 provide the parts outside the CDR3, is KAGVTQTPRYLIKTRGQQVTLSCSPISGHRSVSWYQQTPGQGLQFLFEYFSETQRNKGNFPGRFSGRQFSNSRSEMNVSTLELGDSALYLCASSPAGDTQYFGPGTRLTVL.